Presented here are 27 T cell receptor beta chains from one specimen sequenced in a study of control samples from healthy donors and cancer patients. Using immunoSEQ multiplex PCR, the repertoire was profiled, and TCRdb retains in-frame clones only, with some absent. In the table there are about 160,000 clones, over 95% of which are singletons. Sequencing used blood. Source of these receptors: a woman between 25 and 40 years old in good health.

The DNA of the CDR3 is TGTGCCAGCAGTCCGGGGATGTCCTACGAGCAGTACTTC. It translates to CASSPGMSYEQYF. This chain uses TRBV6-5 with TRBJ2-7, with D maybe TRBD2 (5 bases). Germline lookup yields CDR1 MNHEY and CDR2 SVGAGI. Between the trimmed V and J ends, which lost 5 bases and 1 base, there was a span of 9 bases. The CDR3 is made up of 13 amino acids.

This chain links TRBV6-6 with TRBJ2-7, with D maybe TRBD2 (5 bases). Trimming took off 7 bases at V and 6 bases at J, with 19 bases between the two ends. This CDR3 comprises 14 residues. In germline, CDR1 is MNHNY, CDR2 SVGAGI (reference sequence). The CDR3 sequence is CASTLIRDSGEQYF. CDR3 coding DNA: TGTGCCAGCACCCTGATCCGGGATTCGGGCGAGCAGTACTTC.

This chain connects TRBV7-3 to TRBJ2-1; D unclear. From germline, CDR1 is SGHTA and CDR2 FQGTGA. The V end lost 3 bases, the J end lost 4 bases, and 10 bases lay between the germline ends. This CDR3 is built from 14 residues. DNA for the CDR3: TGTGCCAGCAGCTTGAGTAGGGATTACAATGAGCAGTTCTTC. It codes for CASSLSRDYNEQFF.

V is TRBV5-1 and J is TRBJ1-2; the D gene is possibly TRBD1 (5 bases). The V gene lost 4 bases and the J gene lost 1 base, with 8 bases spanning the gap. Germline CDR1 SGHRS, CDR2 YFSETQ. This CDR3 spans 13 amino acids. CDR3 nucleotide sequence: TGCGCCAGCAGCCCCGACAGTAACTATGGCTACACCTTC. Protein sequence: CASSPDSNYGYTF.

This sequence joins TRBV29-1 and TRBJ1-1; D ambiguous. Trimming cost V 3 bases and J 0 bases, with 5 bases left between them. There are 12 residues in the CDR3. CDR1 and CDR2 (germline): SQVTM, ANQGSEA. The CDR3 DNA reads TGCAGCGTTGATGGGCTGAACACTGAAGCTTTCTTT. The encoded protein is CSVDGLNTEAFF.

The chain links TRBV5-1 to TRBJ1-1; D may be TRBD1 (6 bases). Per the germline V gene, CDR1 is SGHRS and CDR2 is YFSETQ. V lost 6 bases and J lost 0, with 9 bases in between. The CDR3 covers 13 residues. CDR3 DNA: TGCGCCAGCATCGGACAGATGAACACTGAAGCTTTCTTT. This gives the protein CASIGQMNTEAFF.

This clone was seen more than once but under ten times. The chain couples TRBV15 to TRBJ2-3; unclear D gene. The CDR3 sequence is 15 residues long. Germline V gene sequence: CDR1 LNHNV, CDR2 YYDKDF (reference sequence). Trimming took off 7 bases at V and 0 bases at J, with 14 bases between the two ends. CDR3 protein: CATKVGNTSTDTQYF. CDR3 bases: TGTGCCACCAAGGTGGGGAACACTAGCACAGATACGCAGTATTTT. The entire variable domain, with the rest obtained from reference TRBV15 and TRBJ2-3, is as follows: DAMVIQNPRYQVTQFGKPVTLSCSQTLNHNVMYWYQQKSSQAPKLLFHYYDKDFNNEADTPDNFQSRRPNTSFCFLDIRSPGLGDTAMYLCATKVGNTSTDTQYFGPGTRLTVL.

The rearrangement uses TRBV5-1 and TRBJ1-4; D remains unclear. The CDR3 runs to 15 residues. Germline-derived CDR1 and CDR2 are SGHRS and YFSETQ. V lost 5 bases and J lost 8, with 19 bases in between. CDR3 bases: TGCGCCAGCAGAAATCCGGGAAACAAGGAAGAAAAACTGTTTTTT. Its protein product is CASRNPGNKEEKLFF.

The rearrangement uses TRBV28 and TRBJ2-5; 8 bases are a match to TRBD2. Trimming took 2 bases from V and 5 from J; bases not matched to a gene: 7. The CDR3 contains 15 residues. Per germline, CDR1 MDHEN and CDR2 SYDVKM. CDR3 nucleotide sequence: TGTGCCAGCAGTTTACTAGGCGGGGGGTCGGAGACCCAGTACTTC. Translating it yields CASSLLGGGSETQYF.

The chain couples TRBV5-1 to TRBJ2-3; TRBD1 agrees at 7 bases. Germline CDR1 is SGHRS and CDR2 is YFSETQ. CDR3 length: 16 residues. Trimming took 1 base from V and 6 from J; bases not matched to a gene: 11. The CDR3 sequence: CASSLLSLGQRDTQYF. For the CDR3, the DNA is TGCGCCAGCAGCTTGCTTTCCTTGGGACAGCGGGATACGCAGTATTTT.

This chain joins TRBV28 and TRBJ2-7, with TRBD2 identical over 11 bases. The length of the CDR3 is 15 residues. V lost 8 bases to trimming and J lost 9 bases; unmatched junction nucleotides: 15. The V gene's germline CDR1 is MDHEN and CDR2 SYDVKM. CDR3 sequence reads: CASDSFGLAGGTQYF. Written as DNA, the CDR3 is TGTGCCAGCGATTCGTTCGGGCTAGCGGGAGGAACGCAGTACTTC. Looking up the rest from reference TRBV28 and TRBJ2-7 gives the full variable domain: DVKVTQSSRYLVKRTGEKVFLECVQDMDHENMFWYRQDPGLGLRLIYFSYDVKMKEKGDIPEGYSVSREKKERFSLILESASTNQTSMYLCASDSFGLAGGTQYFGPGTRLTVT.

The chain couples TRBV7-2 to TRBJ2-7; 9 nucleotides match TRBD1. The V and J ends lost 4 bases and 0 bases, in that order; junction bases with no gene match: 4. Looked up from germline, CDR1 is SGHTA and CDR2 is FQGNSA. The CDR3 is 15 residues long. This CDR3 is CASSSTGGASYEQYF. Here the CDR3 DNA reads TGTGCCAGCAGCTCAACAGGGGGCGCCTCCTACGAGCAGTACTTC.

The gene calls are TRBV7-8 and TRBJ2-7; the D is unclear. The CDR3 length is 14 residues. Germline CDR1 and CDR2: SGHVS and FQNEAQ. Trimming took off 1 base at V and 3 bases at J, with 10 bases between the two ends. The CDR3 nucleotides read TGTGCCAGCAGCTTAGGACGGATTATCTACGAGCAGTACTTC. This codes for CASSLGRIIYEQYF. The complete variable domain, with remaining parts taken from reference TRBV7-8 and TRBJ2-7, reads GAGVSQSPRYKVAKRGQDVALRCDPISGHVSLFWYQQALGQGPEFLTYFQNEAQLDKSGLPSDRFFAERPEGSVSTLKIQRTQQEDSAVYLCASSLGRIIYEQYFGPGTRLTVT.

The V gene is TRBV20-1, the J gene TRBJ1-6, with D hard to call. The germline gives CDR1 DFQATT, CDR2 SNEGSKA (reference sequence). The CDR3 has 11 residues. This CDR3 is CSSKNVDRLHF. CDR3 sequence (DNA): TGCAGCAGCAAGAACGTGGATCGACTCCACTTT.

The V gene is TRBV28, the J gene TRBJ1-1; D unclear. CDR3 size: 13 residues. The ends were cut back, 2 bases at V and 1 base at J, with 5 bases in the middle. CDR1 and CDR2 from the germline V gene are MDHEN and SYDVKM. CDR3 loop: CASSLEENTEAFF. The CDR3 DNA sequence: TGTGCCAGCAGTTTAGAGGAGAACACTGAAGCTTTCTTT. Complete variable domain (other parts from reference TRBV28 and TRBJ1-1): DVKVTQSSRYLVKRTGEKVFLECVQDMDHENMFWYRQDPGLGLRLIYFSYDVKMKEKGDIPEGYSVSREKKERFSLILESASTNQTSMYLCASSLEENTEAFFGQGTRLTVV.

This clone has only a few counts. The chain combines TRBV28 with TRBJ2-2; D might be TRBD1 (5 bases). CDR1 MDHEN and CDR2 SYDVKM come from the germline V gene. The CDR3 consists of 16 residues. Deletions cut 7 bases from V and 3 bases from J, with 18 bases between. CDR3 amino acids: CASKGSQGGDTGELFF. The CDR3 DNA reads TGTGCCAGCAAAGGTTCCCAGGGTGGGGACACCGGGGAGCTGTTTTTT.

The rearrangement links TRBV5-6 to TRBJ2-7, with unresolved D. CDR3 length: 12 residues. The V end was cut by 0 bases, the J end by 3 bases, with 4 bases between. The V gene's germline CDR1 is SGHDT and CDR2 YYEEEE. This CDR3 reads CASSLGGYEQYF. The CDR3 DNA reads as TGTGCCAGCAGCTTGGGGGGCTACGAGCAGTACTTC.

The rearrangement uses TRBV7-9 and TRBJ1-2; D not certain. V lost 1 base and J lost 8, with 11 bases in between. The germline V gene encodes CDR1 SEHNR and CDR2 FQNEAQ (reference sequence). The CDR3 is 13 amino acids. Here the CDR3 DNA reads TGTGCCAGCAGCTTAGGGACGGTGTGGGGCTACACCTTC. Its translation: CASSLGTVWGYTF.

The genes are TRBV29-1 and TRBJ1-1; D unresolved. Trimming took 4 bases from V and 4 from J, leaving 16 bases between them. Germline V CDR1 and CDR2: SQVTM, ANQGSEA. The CDR3 covers 14 residues. For the CDR3, the DNA is TGCAGCGTTGTAGGTCCGGGGTTGGGCACTGAAGCTTTCTTT. It translates to CSVVGPGLGTEAFF.

The chain uses TRBV2 and TRBJ1-6; no firm D call. Between the trimmed V and J ends, which lost 6 bases and 14 bases, there was a span of 20 bases. The CDR3 runs to 14 residues. CDR1 is SNHLY, CDR2 FYNNEI, per germline. The DNA for the CDR3 is TGTGCCAGCAGCCACGCGGGGTCCCCTAGCACCCTCCACTTT. This translates into CASSHAGSPSTLHF. Looking up the rest from reference TRBV2 and TRBJ1-6 gives the full variable domain: EPEVTQTPSHQVTQMGQEVILRCVPISNHLYFYWYRQILGQKVEFLVSFYNNEISEKSEIFDDQFSVERPDGSNFTLKIRSTKLEDSAMYFCASSHAGSPSTLHFGNGTRLTVT.

The V and J genes are TRBV25-1 and TRBJ1-3, with D possibly being TRBD1 (5 bases). Trimming pared 2 bases from V and 0 bases from J, leaving 14 bases between. This CDR3 has 17 amino acids. Germline CDR1 reads MGHDK; CDR2 reads SYGVNS. In DNA form, the CDR3 reads TGTGCCAGCAGTGAAATCGGCAGGGAGGCCTCTGGAAACACCATATATTTT. Translating gives CASSEIGREASGNTIYF.

This chain joins TRBV5-1 and TRBJ2-1, with 7 bases identical to TRBD2. The CDR3 has 20 amino acids. Unmatched junction bases numbered 28, after V lost 4 bases and J lost 9 bases. Germline assignment: CDR1 SGHRS and CDR2 YFSETQ. For the CDR3, the DNA is TGCGCCAGCAGCGCCTGGGGAGGGGTTTTCGCCGGGACTGCCGGCGTTGAGCAGTTCTTC. Translated, it gives CASSAWGGVFAGTAGVEQFF.

The chain couples TRBV11-2 to TRBJ2-1, with 7 bases identical to TRBD1. The CDR3 loop spans 13 amino acids. With 4 bases clipped from V and 6 bases from J, the junction kept 3 bases outside the gene matches. Germline-derived CDR1 and CDR2 are SGHAT and FQNNGV. The DNA of the CDR3 is TGTGCCAGCAGCTACCGGGACAGCAATGAGCAGTTCTTC. This gives the protein CASSYRDSNEQFF.

The rearrangement uses TRBV9 and TRBJ2-2, with TRBD2 identical over 10 bases. After removal of 4 bases from V and 5 bases from J, the junction contained 11 bases not matched to a gene. The CDR3 is 17 residues long. Germline CDR1 SGDLS, CDR2 YYNGEE. DNA of the CDR3: TGTGCCAGCAGCACCGGGGGACTAGCGCTGGCGACCGGGGAGCTGTTTTTT. This sequence encodes CASSTGGLALATGELFF.

In DNA form, the CDR3 reads TGTGCCAGCAGCACTTGGACTAGCGGGAACGAGCAGTACTTC. Residues: CASSTWTSGNEQYF. The V call is TRBV7-6, the J call TRBJ2-7; 12 positions match TRBD2. The CDR3 is 14 amino acids. The germline V gene encodes CDR1 SGHVS and CDR2 FNYEAQ. The ends lost 5 bases at V and 5 bases at J; junction bases unmatched: 4.

CDR3 nucleotide sequence: TGTGCCAGCAGTTTAGGAGGGGAGGGGGAAAAACTGTTTTTT. It codes for CASSLGGEGEKLFF. The chain joins TRBV28 to TRBJ1-4, with D tentatively TRBD1 (5 bases). V was pared by 2 bases and J by 8 bases, with 12 bases between. The germline V gene has CDR1 MDHEN and CDR2 SYDVKM. This CDR3 comprises 14 residues. Full variable domain (missing parts from reference TRBV28 and TRBJ1-4): DVKVTQSSRYLVKRTGEKVFLECVQDMDHENMFWYRQDPGLGLRLIYFSYDVKMKEKGDIPEGYSVSREKKERFSLILESASTNQTSMYLCASSLGGEGEKLFFGSGTQLSVL.

The CDR3 here is CASSQVGLQNSPLHF. The CDR3 DNA reads as TGTGCCAGCAGCCAAGTGGGCCTACAGAATTCACCCCTCCACTTT. The gene calls are TRBV4-2 and TRBJ1-6; D not certain. CDR1 and CDR2 from the germline V gene are LGHNA and YNFKEQ. The CDR3 is 15 amino acids. Between the trimmed V and J ends, which lost 1 base and 7 bases, there was a span of 11 bases.